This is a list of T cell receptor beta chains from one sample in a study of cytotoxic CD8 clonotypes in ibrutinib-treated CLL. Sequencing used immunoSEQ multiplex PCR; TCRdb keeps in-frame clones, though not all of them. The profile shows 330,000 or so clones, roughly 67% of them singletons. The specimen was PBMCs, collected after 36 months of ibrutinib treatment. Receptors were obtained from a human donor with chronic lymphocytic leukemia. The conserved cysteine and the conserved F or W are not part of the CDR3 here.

ASSLTQGADEQY	TRBV7-6	12	TRBJ2-7
ASSFGGLMSSYEQY	TRBV7-9	14	TRBJ2-7
ASGLVRRINTGELF	TRBV12-5	14	TRBJ2-2
ASSLRQGVRGYT	TRBV5-1	12	TRBJ1-2
ATVGHRNTEAF	TRBV6-5	11	TRBJ1-1
ASSQTWTGTDTQY	TRBV2	13	TRBJ2-3
ASSRGLQYNEQF	TRBV5-1	12	TRBJ2-1
ASSPQGPPGYGYT	TRBV28	13	TRBJ1-2
SVRQTFYNEQF	TRBV29-1	11	TRBJ2-1
ASSLWGTSGQETQY	TRBV5-6	14	TRBJ2-5
ASSLGTSDTGELF	TRBV5-5	13	TRBJ2-2
ASSFTLDSPIYGYT	TRBV5-6	14	TRBJ1-2
ASRAPTGGANQPQH	TRBV6-7	14	TRBJ1-5
ASSLLGPAPDSGANVLT	TRBV18	17	TRBJ2-6
ASSFRVPQETQY	TRBV5-6	12	TRBJ2-5
ASSSPDKTQY	TRBV11-2	10	TRBJ2-5
ASSLFPSGTHQPQH	TRBV7-3	14	TRBJ1-5
ASSVASSGANVLT	TRBV9	13	TRBJ2-6
ASSPGTGLSPLH	TRBV10-1	12	TRBJ1-6
SVVGQGRNEQF	TRBV29-1	11	TRBJ2-1
ASSAYRDRDYEQY	TRBV28	13	TRBJ2-7